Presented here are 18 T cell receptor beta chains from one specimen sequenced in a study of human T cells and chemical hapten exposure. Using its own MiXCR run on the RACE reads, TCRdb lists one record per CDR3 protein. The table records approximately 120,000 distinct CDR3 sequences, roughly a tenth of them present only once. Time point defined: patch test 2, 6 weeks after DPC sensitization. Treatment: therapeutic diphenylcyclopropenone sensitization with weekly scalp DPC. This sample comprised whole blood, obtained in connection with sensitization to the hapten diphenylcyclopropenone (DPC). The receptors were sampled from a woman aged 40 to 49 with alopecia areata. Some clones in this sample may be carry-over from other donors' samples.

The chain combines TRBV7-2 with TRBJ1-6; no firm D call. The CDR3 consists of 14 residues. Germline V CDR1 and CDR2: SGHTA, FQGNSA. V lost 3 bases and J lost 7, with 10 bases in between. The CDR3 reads CASSFETANSPLHF. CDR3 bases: TGTGCCAGCAGCTTCGAGACTGCAAATTCACCCCTCCACTTT.

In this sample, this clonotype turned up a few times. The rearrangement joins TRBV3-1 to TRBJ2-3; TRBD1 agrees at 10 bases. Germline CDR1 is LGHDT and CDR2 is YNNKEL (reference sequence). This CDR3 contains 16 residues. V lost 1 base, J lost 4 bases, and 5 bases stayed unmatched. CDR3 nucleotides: TGTGCCAGCAGCCAAGCCCCCGGGACAGGGGCAGATACGCAGTATTTT. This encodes CASSQAPGTGADTQYF.

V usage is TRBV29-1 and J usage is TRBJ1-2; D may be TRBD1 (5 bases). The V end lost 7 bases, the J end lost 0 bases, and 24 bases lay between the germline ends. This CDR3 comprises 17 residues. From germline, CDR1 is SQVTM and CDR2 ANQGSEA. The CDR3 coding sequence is TGCAGCGCTGGGGTCCTGACCAGGGAGGTTGCTAACTATGGCTACACCTTC. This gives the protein CSAGVLTREVANYGYTF.

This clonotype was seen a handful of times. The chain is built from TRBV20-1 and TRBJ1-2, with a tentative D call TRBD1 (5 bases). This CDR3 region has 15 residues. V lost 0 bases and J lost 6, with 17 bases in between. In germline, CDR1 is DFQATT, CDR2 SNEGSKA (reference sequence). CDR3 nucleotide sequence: TGCAGTGCTAGAGATTATAGTAGGACACTCCATGGCTACACCTTC. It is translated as CSARDYSRTLHGYTF.

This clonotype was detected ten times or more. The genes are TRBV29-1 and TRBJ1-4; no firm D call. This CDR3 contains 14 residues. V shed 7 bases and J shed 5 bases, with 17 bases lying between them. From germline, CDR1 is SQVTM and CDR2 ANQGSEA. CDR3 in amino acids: CSAFSGPTNEKLFF. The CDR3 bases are TGCAGCGCCTTCTCAGGACCGACAAATGAAAAACTGTTTTTT.

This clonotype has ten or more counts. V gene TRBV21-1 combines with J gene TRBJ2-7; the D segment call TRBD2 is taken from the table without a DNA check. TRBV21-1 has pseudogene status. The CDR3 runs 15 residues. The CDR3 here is CASSKEDASGYEQYF. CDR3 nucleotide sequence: TGTGCCAGCAGCAAAGAAGATGCTAGCGGGTACGAGCAGTACTTC.

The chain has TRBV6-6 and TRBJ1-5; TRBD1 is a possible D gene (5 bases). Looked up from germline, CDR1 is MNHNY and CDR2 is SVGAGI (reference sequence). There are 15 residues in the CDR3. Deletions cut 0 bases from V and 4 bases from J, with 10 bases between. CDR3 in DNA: TGTGCCAGCAGTTACTCGGCAGGGCAGAATCAGCCCCAGCATTTT. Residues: CASSYSAGQNQPQHF.

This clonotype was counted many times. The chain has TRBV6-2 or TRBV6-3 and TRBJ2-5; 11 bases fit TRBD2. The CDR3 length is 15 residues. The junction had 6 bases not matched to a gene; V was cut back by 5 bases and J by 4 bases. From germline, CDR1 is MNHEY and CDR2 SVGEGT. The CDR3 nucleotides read TGTGCCAGCAGTGCAACTAGCGGGGGTGTAGAGACCCAGTACTTC. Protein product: CASSATSGGVETQYF.

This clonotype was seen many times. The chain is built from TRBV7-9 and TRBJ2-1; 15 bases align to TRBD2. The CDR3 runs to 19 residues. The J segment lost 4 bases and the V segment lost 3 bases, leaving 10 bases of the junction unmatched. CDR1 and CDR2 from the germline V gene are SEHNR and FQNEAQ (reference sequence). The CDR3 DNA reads TGTGCCAGCAGCTTCACCGGACTAGCGGGGGGGTCCCTATACAATGAGCAGTTCTTC. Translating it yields CASSFTGLAGGSLYNEQFF. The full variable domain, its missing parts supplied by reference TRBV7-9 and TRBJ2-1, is DTGVSQNPRHKITKRGQNVTFRCDPISEHNRLYWYRQTLGQGPEFLTYFQNEAQLEKSRLLSDRFSAERPKGSFSTLEIQRTEQGDSAMYLCASSFTGLAGGSLYNEQFFGPGTRLTVL.

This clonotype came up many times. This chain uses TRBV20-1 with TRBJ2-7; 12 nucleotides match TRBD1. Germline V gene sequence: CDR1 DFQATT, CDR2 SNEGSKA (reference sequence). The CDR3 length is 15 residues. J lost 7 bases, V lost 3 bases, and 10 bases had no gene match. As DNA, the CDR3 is TGCAGTGCTAGCCCCGGGACAGGGGGCGGGAAAGAGCAGTACTTC. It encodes CSASPGTGGGKEQYF.

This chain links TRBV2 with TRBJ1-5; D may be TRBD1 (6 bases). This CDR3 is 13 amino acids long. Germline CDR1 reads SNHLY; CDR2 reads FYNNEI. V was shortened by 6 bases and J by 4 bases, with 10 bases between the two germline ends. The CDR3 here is CASRQGRNQPQHF. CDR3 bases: TGTGCCAGCAGACAGGGCAGAAATCAGCCCCAGCATTTT.

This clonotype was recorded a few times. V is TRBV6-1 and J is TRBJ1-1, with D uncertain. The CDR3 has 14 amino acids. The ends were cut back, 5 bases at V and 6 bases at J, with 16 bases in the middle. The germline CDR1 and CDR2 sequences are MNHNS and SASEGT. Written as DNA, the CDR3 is TGTGCCAGCAGTCCGTCGCACGACACACCTGAAGCTTTCTTT. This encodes CASSPSHDTPEAFF.

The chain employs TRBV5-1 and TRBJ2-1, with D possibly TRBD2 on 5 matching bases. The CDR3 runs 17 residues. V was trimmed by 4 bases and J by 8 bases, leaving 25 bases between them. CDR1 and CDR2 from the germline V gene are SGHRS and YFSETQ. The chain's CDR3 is CASSPPTSIGLTDEQFF. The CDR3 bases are TGCGCCAGCAGCCCACCGACTTCAATTGGACTGACCGATGAGCAGTTCTTC. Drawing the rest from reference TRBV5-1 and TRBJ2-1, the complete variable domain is KAGVTQTPRYLIKTRGQQVTLSCSPISGHRSVSWYQQTPGQGLQFLFEYFSETQRNKGNFPGRFSGRQFSNSRSEMNVSTLELGDSALYLCASSPPTSIGLTDEQFFGPGTRLTVL.

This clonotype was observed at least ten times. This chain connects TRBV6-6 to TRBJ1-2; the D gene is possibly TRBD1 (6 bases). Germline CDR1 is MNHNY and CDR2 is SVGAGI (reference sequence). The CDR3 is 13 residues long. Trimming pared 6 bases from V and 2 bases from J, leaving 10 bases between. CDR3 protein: CASSPGQNYGYTF. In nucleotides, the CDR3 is TGTGCCAGCAGCCCTGGACAGAACTATGGCTACACCTTC.

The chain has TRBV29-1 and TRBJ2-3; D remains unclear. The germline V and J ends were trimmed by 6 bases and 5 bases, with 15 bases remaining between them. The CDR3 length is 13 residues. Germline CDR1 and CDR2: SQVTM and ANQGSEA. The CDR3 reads CSVNLEGGDTQYF. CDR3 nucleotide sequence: TGCAGCGTCAACCTAGAAGGTGGAGATACGCAGTATTTT.

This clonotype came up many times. The CDR3 here is CASSLDMQRNEQFF. The CDR3, as DNA: TGTGCCAGCAGCTTAGATATGCAGAGGAATGAGCAGTTCTTC. The chain employs TRBV11-3 and TRBJ2-1; no definite D call. The CDR3 is made up of 14 amino acids. Germline CDR1 and CDR2: SGHNT and YENEEA. The germline V and J ends were trimmed by 0 bases and 7 bases, with 10 bases remaining between them.

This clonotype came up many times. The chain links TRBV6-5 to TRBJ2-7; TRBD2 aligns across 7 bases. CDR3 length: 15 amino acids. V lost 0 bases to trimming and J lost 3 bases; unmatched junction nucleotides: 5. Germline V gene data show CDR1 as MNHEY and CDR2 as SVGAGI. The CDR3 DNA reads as TGTGCCAGCAGTTACTCGGAGCGGGGACGCTACGAGCAGTACTTC. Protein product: CASSYSERGRYEQYF.

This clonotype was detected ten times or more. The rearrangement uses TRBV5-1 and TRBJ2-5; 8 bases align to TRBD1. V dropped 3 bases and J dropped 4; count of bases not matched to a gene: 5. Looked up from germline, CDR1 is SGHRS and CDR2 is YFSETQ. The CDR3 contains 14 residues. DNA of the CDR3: TGCGCCAGCAGCTCGGACAGGGTTTTAGAGACCCAGTACTTC. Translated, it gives CASSSDRVLETQYF.